These 29 T cell receptor beta chains came from one sample sequenced in a study of cytomegalovirus exposure and HLA in healthy donors. Amplification used 60 Vbeta primers and 13 Jbeta primers. Sequenced by immunoSEQ multiplex PCR; TCRdb stores in-frame clones only, minus some. Of 150,000 or so clones in the sample, under 80% were seen once. The sequencing sample was made of PBMCs. These receptors were collected from a man in his thirties or forties in good health and CMV-seronegative.

This chain uses TRBV7-9 with TRBJ1-1, with 9 bases lining up with TRBD1. The J segment lost 4 bases and the V segment lost 5 bases, leaving 8 bases of the junction unmatched. This CDR3 spans 15 amino acids. CDR1 is SEHNR, CDR2 FQNEAQ, per germline (reference sequence). The CDR3 loop reads CASSGIRDRATEAFF. The CDR3 DNA sequence: TGTGCCAGCAGCGGAATCCGGGACAGGGCCACTGAAGCTTTCTTT.

This clone was picked up a small number of times. V gene TRBV9 combines with J gene TRBJ2-2; D is possibly TRBD1 (6 bases). This CDR3 is built from 13 residues. With 7 bases removed from V and 0 bases from J, the gap between germline ends came to 7 bases. The germline V gene encodes CDR1 SGDLS and CDR2 YYNGEE. The CDR3 nucleotides are TGTGCCAGCGGGGGCACGAACACCGGGGAGCTGTTTTTT. It codes for CASGGTNTGELFF.

The V call is TRBV2, the J call TRBJ1-1; D not resolved. The germline CDR1 and CDR2 sequences are SNHLY and FYNNEI. Trimming removed 7 bases from V and 1 base from J, with 13 bases in between. CDR3 length equals 14 residues. In DNA, the CDR3 is TGTGCCAGCACCGAAGCACGGAGGAACACTGAAGCTTTCTTT. Its translation is CASTEARRNTEAFF.

The chain links TRBV6-5 to TRBJ2-7, with 7 bases fitting TRBD1. Germline trimming cut 0 bases from V and 7 bases from J; bases unmatched to any gene: 6. CDR3 length: 14 amino acids. The germline gives CDR1 MNHEY, CDR2 SVGAGI. The CDR3 is CASSYSGGRWEQYF. CDR3 in DNA: TGTGCCAGCAGTTACTCAGGGGGCCGTTGGGAGCAGTACTTC.

The V call is TRBV29-1, the J call TRBJ1-2; D gene unclear. V was cut by 5 bases and J by 8 bases, with 18 bases left in between. The CDR3 is made up of 13 amino acids. Germline loops: CDR1 SQVTM, CDR2 ANQGSEA. DNA for the CDR3: TGCAGCGTTACCCGTTATCCCAACTTGGGCTACACCTTC. Its translation is CSVTRYPNLGYTF.

The chain recombines TRBV5-1 with TRBJ1-4; the D gene is possibly TRBD1 (6 bases). The length of the CDR3 is 14 residues. V was trimmed by 1 base and J by 5 bases, leaving 9 bases between them. Germline values: CDR1 SGHRS, CDR2 YFSETQ. CDR3 in DNA: TGCGCCAGCAGCTTGTCAGGGGTAAATGAAAAACTGTTTTTT. Encoded protein: CASSLSGVNEKLFF.

The chain links TRBV14 to TRBJ2-3; 10 bases fit TRBD2. With 3 bases clipped from V and 2 bases from J, the junction kept 14 bases outside the gene matches. In germline, CDR1 is SGHDN, CDR2 FVKESK. The CDR3 extends over 19 amino acids. CDR3 loop: CASSQPSNERGGLTDTQYF. Here the CDR3 DNA reads TGTGCCAGCAGCCAGCCAAGTAATGAGCGGGGGGGGCTCACAGATACGCAGTATTTT.

V and J are TRBV5-1 and TRBJ1-4, with TRBD1 as a possible D gene (6 bases). Trimming pared 4 bases from V and 7 bases from J, leaving 17 bases between. There are 15 residues in the CDR3. The germline gives CDR1 SGHRS, CDR2 YFSETQ. The CDR3 reads CASSPEEQGREKLFF. The CDR3 coding sequence is TGCGCCAGCAGCCCGGAGGAACAGGGACGTGAAAAACTGTTTTTT.

V usage is TRBV27 and J usage is TRBJ1-6; D uncertain. The CDR3 contains 18 residues. The V gene's germline CDR1 is MNHEY and CDR2 SMNVEV (reference sequence). The V and J ends lost 3 bases and 0 bases respectively, with 15 bases between them. CDR3: CASSFAFLGSSYNSPLHF. The DNA for the CDR3 is TGTGCCAGCAGTTTTGCCTTTCTTGGGAGCTCCTATAATTCACCCCTCCACTTT.

V gene TRBV7-2 combines with J gene TRBJ2-2; the D gene is possibly TRBD2 (6 bases). The germline gives CDR1 SGHTA, CDR2 FQGNSA. The CDR3 is made up of 12 amino acids. V was trimmed by 5 bases and J by 7 bases, leaving 8 bases between them. Written as DNA, the CDR3 is TGTGCCAGCAGCCATAGCGGCGGGGAGCTGTTTTTT. It translates to CASSHSGGELFF.

This clone was picked up one time. This chain links TRBV9 with TRBJ1-5; 7 bases are shared with TRBD1. CDR3 length: 14 residues. Trimming took 4 bases from V and 2 from J; bases not matched to a gene: 3. Germline lookup yields CDR1 SGDLS and CDR2 YYNGEE. The CDR3 coding sequence is TGTGCCAGCAGCCCCCAGGGGGGCAATCAGCCCCAGCATTTT. Amino acids: CASSPQGGNQPQHF.

The rearrangement joins TRBV28 to TRBJ2-7, with D uncertain. From germline, CDR1 is MDHEN and CDR2 SYDVKM. With 6 bases removed from V and 3 bases from J, the gap between germline ends came to 15 bases. CDR3 length: 14 amino acids. The CDR3 coding sequence is TGTGCCAGCAGATCCAGATATACGATCTACGAGCAGTACTTC. This gives the protein CASRSRYTIYEQYF.

The gene calls are TRBV5-1 and TRBJ2-7; weak D call: TRBD1 (6 bases). This CDR3 has 15 residues. Germline V gene sequence: CDR1 SGHRS, CDR2 YFSETQ. Trimming pared 0 bases from V and 3 bases from J, leaving 13 bases between. The DNA for the CDR3 is TGCGCCAGCAGCTTGGCCCCGGGACAATTCTACGAGCAGTACTTC. Translating it yields CASSLAPGQFYEQYF.

This clone was counted between two and nine times. The V call is TRBV10-3, the J call TRBJ2-5; the D gene is possibly TRBD1 (8 bases). With the DNA end fitting TRBJ2-7 better, the J assignment may be wrong. The germline V gene encodes CDR1 ENHRY and CDR2 SYGVKD. This CDR3 region has 21 residues. Here the CDR3 reads CAISGKTGEFAGDLFTYEQYF. Written as DNA, the CDR3 is TGTGCCATCAGTGGCAAGACAGGGGAATTTGCGGGGGACTTATTTACCTACGAGCAGTACTTC.

The genes are TRBV4-3 and TRBJ2-5; 7 nucleotides line up with TRBD1. V gave up 0 bases and J gave up 9 bases; unmatched junction bases: 4. The CDR3 is 13 residues long. Germline V gene data show CDR1 as LGHNA and CDR2 as YSLEER. DNA of the CDR3: TGCGCCAGCAGCCAAGACCCTGACAGGGCCCAGTACTTC. Amino acids: CASSQDPDRAQYF.

V gene TRBV30 combines with J gene TRBJ1-2; 9 bases agree with TRBD1. Germline trimming cut 0 bases from V and 2 bases from J; bases unmatched to any gene: 4. This CDR3 region has 15 residues. CDR1 is GTSNPN, CDR2 SVGIG, per germline (reference sequence). The CDR3 nucleotides read TGTGCCTGGAGTGTAGGGACAGGGCGAAACTATGGCTACACCTTC. Its translation is CAWSVGTGRNYGYTF.

The J gene is TRBJ2-7, the V gene TRBV15, with unresolved D. Germline-derived CDR1 and CDR2 are LNHNV and YYDKDF (reference sequence). There are 15 residues in the CDR3. V shed 0 bases and J shed 1 base, with 10 bases lying between them. The CDR3 reads CATSRDVGRSYEQYF. The CDR3 DNA sequence: TGTGCCACCAGCAGAGATGTGGGCAGGTCCTACGAGCAGTACTTC.

This clone has only one observation. The chain is built from TRBV5-6 and TRBJ2-3; 14 nucleotides match TRBD2. J was trimmed by 4 bases and V by 3 bases; bases with no gene match: 7. Germline V gene data show CDR1 as SGHDT and CDR2 as YYEEEE. The CDR3 spans 17 residues. This CDR3 is CASSSRLAGGPSDTQYF. CDR3 sequence (DNA): TGTGCCAGCAGCTCCCGACTAGCGGGGGGGCCCTCAGATACGCAGTATTTT.

This chain uses TRBV5-5 with TRBJ2-7, with 7 nucleotides matching TRBD1. The CDR3 contains 14 residues. From germline, CDR1 is SGHKS and CDR2 YYEKEE (reference sequence). The trim removed 2 bases at V and 4 bases at J, leaving 6 bases unmatched. The CDR3 loop is CASSFGTDDYEQYF. As DNA, the CDR3 is TGTGCCAGCAGCTTTGGGACAGACGATTACGAGCAGTACTTC.

J is TRBJ2-5 and V is TRBV5-4; TRBD2 matches 10 bases. The CDR3 sequence is 15 residues long. V lost 2 bases, J lost 3 bases, and 4 bases stayed unmatched. Germline V gene lookup returns CDR1 SGHNT and CDR2 YYREEE (reference sequence). The CDR3 coding sequence is TGTGCCAGCAGCTTTTCACTAGCGGGGAAAGAGACCCAGTACTTC. Its protein product is CASSFSLAGKETQYF.

This clone was observed a single time. The chain recombines TRBV7-9 with TRBJ2-3; D perhaps matches TRBD1 (7 bases). The length of the CDR3 is 16 residues. CDR1 SEHNR and CDR2 FQNEAQ come from the germline V gene (reference sequence). V lost 1 base and J 6 bases, leaving 17 bases between the germline ends. CDR3 nucleotides: TGTGCCAGCAGCTTAGATTGGAGGGGGCAGGTGGATACGCAGTATTTT. Amino acid sequence: CASSLDWRGQVDTQYF.

The chain employs TRBV25-1 and TRBJ1-1, with D possibly matching TRBD1 (6 bases). CDR3 length: 13 amino acids. Trimming pared 3 bases from V and 1 base from J, leaving 6 bases between. Germline values: CDR1 MGHDK, CDR2 SYGVNS. This chain's CDR3 is CASSEGANTEAFF. CDR3 sequence (DNA): TGTGCCAGCAGTGAGGGGGCGAACACTGAAGCTTTCTTT.

The CDR3 loop is CASSQDMRGDNNEQFF. The CDR3, as DNA: TGTGCCAGCAGCCAAGATATGCGGGGGGATAACAATGAGCAGTTCTTC. The chain has TRBV14 and TRBJ2-1; 8 bases are a match to TRBD2. In germline, CDR1 is SGHDN, CDR2 FVKESK. This CDR3 is 16 amino acids long. V was pared by 0 bases and J by 5 bases, with 6 bases of the junction left unmatched.

J is TRBJ2-5 and V is TRBV7-2; TRBD2 matches 12 bases. CDR1 and CDR2 (germline): SGHTA, FQGNSA. The CDR3 contains 16 residues. J gave up 3 bases and V 4 bases, and 6 bases lay outside the gene matches. The CDR3 nucleotides read TGTGCCAGCAGCTCCAGACTAGCGGGGGTGGAAGAGACCCAGTACTTC. This gives the protein CASSSRLAGVEETQYF.

CDR3 in amino acids: CASSQQQETQYF. DNA of the CDR3: TGTGCCAGCTCACAACAGCAAGAGACCCAGTACTTC. This chain connects TRBV18 to TRBJ2-5; D unclear. Germline values: CDR1 KGHSH, CDR2 LQKENI. V gave up 4 bases and J gave up 2 bases, with 5 bases separating them. This CDR3 is 12 amino acids long.

The chain employs TRBV11-3 and TRBJ1-2; possible D gene TRBD1, 5 bases. With 1 base removed from V and 8 bases from J, the gap between germline ends came to 11 bases. The CDR3 has 13 amino acids. Germline assignment: CDR1 SGHNT and CDR2 YENEEA. The CDR3 bases are TGTGCCAGCAGCTTAGGCCAGGGCCACGGCTACACCTTC. Its translation: CASSLGQGHGYTF.

Only a few counts were recorded for this clone. The chain combines TRBV6-1 with TRBJ1-3; D is possibly TRBD1 (6 bases). The CDR3 extends over 16 amino acids. Germline CDR1 and CDR2: MNHNS and SASEGT. Trimming removed 4 bases at V and 1 base at J, with 14 bases between. The CDR3: CASSAEPQGSGNTIYF. CDR3 coding DNA: TGTGCCAGCAGTGCCGAACCACAGGGTTCTGGAAACACCATATATTTT.

This chain connects TRBV4-3 to TRBJ1-6; a possible D gene is TRBD1 (5 bases). The germline CDR1 and CDR2 sequences are LGHNA and YSLEER. The V and J ends lost 4 bases and 8 bases respectively, with 15 bases between them. The CDR3 extends over 15 amino acids. The CDR3 is CASSPSGGEYSPLHF. The DNA of the CDR3 is TGCGCCAGCAGCCCAAGTGGAGGGGAATATTCACCCCTCCACTTT.

This clone was detected only a few times. The genes are TRBV28 and TRBJ2-1; 8 nucleotides agree with TRBD2. The germline CDR1 and CDR2 sequences are MDHEN and SYDVKM. The length of the CDR3 is 15 residues. Trimming took 4 bases from V and 3 from J; bases not matched to a gene: 5. The CDR3 sequence: CASSYGGADYNEQFF. The CDR3 coding sequence is TGTGCCAGCAGTTACGGGGGGGCCGACTACAATGAGCAGTTCTTC.